The rows below give T cell receptor beta chains drawn from one sample of a study of OX40 agonist ivuxolimab in advanced cancers. TCRdb's table, derived via immunoSEQ multiplex PCR, lists solely in-frame clones and lacks some. This table holds roughly 93,000 clones, 70% to 85% found once. The sequencing here drew on CD4+ or CD8+ T cells sorted from blood, taken in a trial of the OX40 agonist ivuxolimab. The origin of the receptors is an adult with an advanced solid tumor such as melanoma, head and neck, liver or kidney cancer. CDR3s include the opening cysteine and the closing phenylalanine or tryptophan. Each record gives: clone size, V gene, D gene, J gene, CDR3 DNA, CDR3 protein. The D gene is left open where the match is weak. Clone size, where shown, is once, few, many, or a class for clones that have expanded.

NA	TRBV30	TRBD2	TRBJ2-1	TGTGCCTGGGTAGCGGGGGGGCCCCTCAATGAGCAGTTCTTC	CAWVAGGPLNEQFF
NA	TRBV7-2	TRBD1	TRBJ2-4	TGTGCCAGCAGCCCCTCTAGACAGGGAAACATTCAGTACTTC	CASSPSRQGNIQYF
once	TRBV27	NA	TRBJ1-5	TGTGCCAGCACCCCACGCCCCGGTCTCAATCAGCCCCAGCATTTT	CASTPRPGLNQPQHF
NA	TRBV28	NA	TRBJ2-4	TGTGCCAGCAGTTCTAGGAGGGGAGCCAAAAACATTCAGTACTTC	CASSSRRGAKNIQYF
NA	TRBV7-8	TRBD1	TRBJ1-1	TGTGCCAGCAGCGTCGGGACAGCAGAAGCTTTCTTT	CASSVGTAEAFF
NA	TRBV6-6	TRBD1	TRBJ2-3	TGTGCCAGCAGTCCGGACAGGGGGATCACAGATACGCAGTATTTT	CASSPDRGITDTQYF
NA	TRBV19	NA	TRBJ1-2	TGTGCCAGTAACCCGACCGTACTGGAGCATGGCTACACCTTC	CASNPTVLEHGYTF
NA	TRBV9	NA	TRBJ2-7	TGTGCCAGCAGTACTAGCTACCACGAGCAGTACTTC	CASSTSYHEQYF
NA	TRBV5-1	NA	TRBJ1-1	TGCGCCAGCAGCTTGGCGGGGCCAGGGAAGCGGGCTTTCTTT	CASSLAGPGKRAFF
NA	TRBV10-1	NA	TRBJ2-6	TGCGCCAGCAGTGAGTCGGTGCCGGGGGCTGGGGCCAACGTCCTGACTTTC	CASSESVPGAGANVLTF
few	TRBV7-3	NA	TRBJ1-1	TGTGCCAGCAGCCTAAATACGCACACTGAAGCTTTCTTT	CASSLNTHTEAFF
NA	TRBV14	NA	TRBJ1-2	TGTGCCAGCAGCCAAGGGATCAGGGATGGCTACACCTTC	CASSQGIRDGYTF
once	TRBV2	TRBD2	TRBJ2-5	TGTGCCAGCAGCCCCGGGACTAGCGGGAGGGAAGAGACCCAGTACTTC	CASSPGTSGREETQYF
NA	TRBV7-8	NA	TRBJ2-4	TGTGCCAGCAGCCGCGGGGCCAAAAACATTCAGTACTTC	CASSRGAKNIQYF
NA	TRBV19	TRBD1	TRBJ1-5	TGTGCCAGTAGTACCCGGACGGGACAGGGGAATCAGCCCCAGCATTTT	CASSTRTGQGNQPQHF
once	TRBV5-6	NA	TRBJ2-7	TGTGCCAGCAGCTTGGACAGGCGGAACGAGCAGTACTTC	CASSLDRRNEQYF
NA	TRBV12-2	NA	TRBJ2-2	TGTGCAAGTCGCTTCTATGGGGCAGGACGAGCCGGGGAGCTGTTTTTT	CASRFYGAGRAGELFF
NA	TRBV18	NA	TRBJ2-2	TGTGCCAGCTCCCTATCGCCGGCGACCACGAACACCGGGGAGCTGTTTTTT	CASSLSPATTNTGELFF
once	TRBV5-1	TRBD2	TRBJ2-7	TGCGCCAGCAGCCCGTCGACTAGCGGACTAAGCTCCTACGAGCAGTACTTC	CASSPSTSGLSSYEQYF
NA	TRBV11-2	NA	TRBJ1-4	TGTGCCAGCAGCTTACTGGGCAGGGTAACTAATGAAAAACTGTTTTTT	CASSLLGRVTNEKLFF
once	TRBV11-1	NA	TRBJ2-7	TGTGCCAGCAGCTTGGGGGAAGTCTACGAGCAGTACTTC	CASSLGEVYEQYF
NA	TRBV5-4	TRBD1	TRBJ2-7	TGTGCCAGCAGCTTGGGTGGCAGGGGGATCGACGAGCAGTACTTC	CASSLGGRGIDEQYF
NA	TRBV6-1	NA	TRBJ2-7	TGTGCCAGCAGGCGCGGCGGGGATGACTACGAGCAGTACTTC	CASRRGGDDYEQYF
NA	TRBV7-9	TRBD2	TRBJ2-1	TGTGCCAGCAGGGCGGGGGGACATATCACCTACAATGAGCAGTTCTTC	CASRAGGHITYNEQFF
NA	TRBV30	NA	TRBJ1-1	TGTGCCTGGAGTCGTCTCCACGCTGAAGCTTTCTTT	CAWSRLHAEAFF
NA	TRBV15	NA	TRBJ1-5	TGTGCCACCAGCAGTTCGCGACAGAACAATCAGCCCCAGCATTTT	CATSSSRQNNQPQHF
NA	TRBV6-6	TRBD1	TRBJ1-1	TGTGCCCGACCTTACCGGGACAGAGATATGAACACTGAAGCTTTCTTT	CARPYRDRDMNTEAFF
NA	TRBV7-8	TRBD1	TRBJ2-4	TGTGCCAGCAGCCGACAGGGAACGCGAAGGAACATTCAGTACTTC	CASSRQGTRRNIQYF
NA	TRBV21-1	NA	TRBJ1-1	TGTGCCAGCCTCGGAAGATGCAGGCGGGCTTTCTTT	CASLGRCRRAFF
NA	TRBV5-1	NA	TRBJ2-2	TGCGCCAGCAGCTTGGGCAGTAACACCGGGGAGCTGTTTTTT	CASSLGSNTGELFF
few	TRBV15	NA	TRBJ2-7	TGTGCCACCAGCGGTCAGAGGACTTTCTACGAGCAGTACTTC	CATSGQRTFYEQYF
NA	TRBV5-5	NA	TRBJ2-7	TGTGCCAGCACCCTGACTGGCGGTACCTACGAGCAGTACTTC	CASTLTGGTYEQYF
NA	TRBV6-5	NA	TRBJ2-3	TGTGCCAGCAGTGGCACGGGTGGCACAGATACGCAGTATTTT	CASSGTGGTDTQYF
once	TRBV11-2	NA	TRBJ1-4	TGTGCCAGCAGCTTAGCGTCAGGGAGGGGAGGTGAAAAACTGTTTTTT	CASSLASGRGGEKLFF
NA	TRBV29-1	TRBD1	TRBJ1-2	TGCAGCGCCCTAGAGCTACAGGGGGCTGGGGGCTACACCTTC	CSALELQGAGGYTF